This TCR beta chain was recovered during a study of shared clonotypes between healthy human individuals. General study results and limits: What rarefaction showed was incomplete sorted-subset sequencing despite large depth.

Data came from immunoSEQ multiplex PCR; TCRdb stores just in-frame clones and leaves some out. The table has about 650,000 clones, just under 97% seen once. The CDR3 extends over 16 amino acids. Trimming took 0 bases from V and 5 from J; bases not matched to a gene: 6. In germline, CDR1 is LNHNV, CDR2 YYDKDF (reference sequence). Concerning this clone: Its antigen is not identified.

Naivety among CD8 cells was defined by CD45RO negativity and positive CCR7 selection, thereby excluding terminally differentiated effector memory CD45RA+ cells. The donor population consisted of healthy HIV-negative adults with no recent acute infections or vaccinations. Sequencing was performed on naive CD8+ T cells sorted from blood. The J gene is TRBJ2-7, the V gene TRBV15; 11 bases are shared with TRBD2. This clonotype was sampled from a woman aged 25 to 39 in good health. The CDR3 DNA follows: TGTGCCACCAGCAGAGACCTACTAGCGGGAGATCACGAGCAGTACTTC. This encodes CATSRDLLAGDHEQYF.